These 17 T cell receptor beta chains came from one sample sequenced in a study of PD-1 blockade in mismatch repair-deficient tumors. Sequencing was performed with immunoSEQ multiplex PCR; in TCRdb, only in-frame clones are kept and a portion is missing. This table holds 95,000 to 150,000 clones, more than 85% found once. The sequenced sample was peripheral blood, obtained 44 weeks after starting pembrolizumab. The source of these receptors is an adult with mismatch repair-deficient cancer.

The chain couples TRBV5-5 to TRBJ2-7; D might be TRBD1 or TRBD2, each matching 5 bases. V shed 4 bases and J shed 1 base, with 12 bases lying between them. This CDR3 has 14 residues. Germline CDR1 and CDR2: SGHKS and YYEKEE (reference sequence). In nucleotides, the CDR3 is TGTGCCAGCAGCCCCCGGGACCGTTCCTACGAGCAGTACTTC. It specifies CASSPRDRSYEQYF. Full variable domain (missing parts from reference TRBV5-5 and TRBJ2-7): DAGVTQSPTHLIKTRGQQVTLRCSPISGHKSVSWYQQVLGQGPQFIFQYYEKEERGRGNFPDRFSARQFPNYSSELNVNALLLGDSALYLCASSPRDRSYEQYFGPGTRLTVT.

The chain is built from TRBV4-3 and TRBJ1-4; D might be TRBD1 (5 bases). This CDR3 contains 17 residues. V was trimmed by 0 bases and J by 5 bases, leaving 16 bases between them. In germline, CDR1 is LGHNA, CDR2 YSLEER. In DNA, the CDR3 is TGCGCCAGCAGCCAAGATCCCCCGACAGCTCCAAATGAAAAACTGTTTTTT. Translating gives CASSQDPPTAPNEKLFF.

The J gene is TRBJ2-1, the V gene TRBV4-1; D gene uncertain. The CDR3 has 12 residues. Germline V gene lookup returns CDR1 MGHRA and CDR2 YSYEKL. Deletions cut 2 bases from V and 9 bases from J, with 8 bases between. Here the CDR3 reads CASSQLSGEQFF. DNA of the CDR3: TGCGCCAGCAGCCAACTTTCTGGTGAGCAGTTCTTC.

The chain couples TRBV27 to TRBJ2-7; D remains unclear. V dropped 5 bases and J dropped 5 bases, with 16 bases sitting between them. The CDR3 covers 14 residues. Germline CDR1 is MNHEY and CDR2 is SMNVEV (reference sequence). CDR3 in DNA: TGTGCCAGCAGTCAAGGGCCGATACCCGACGAGCAGTACTTC. Its protein is CASSQGPIPDEQYF.

This chain joins TRBV29-1 and TRBJ2-5; TRBD2 aligns across 9 bases. The germline V gene has CDR1 SQVTM and CDR2 ANQGSEA. Trimming removed 1 base from V and 1 base from J; junction bases left unmatched: 4. The CDR3 consists of 15 residues. Here the CDR3 reads CSVEGSAGGQETQYF. CDR3 DNA sequence: TGCAGCGTTGAAGGGTCAGCGGGAGGCCAAGAGACCCAGTACTTC.

The chain joins TRBV7-8 to TRBJ2-1; 13 bases are a match to TRBD2. Trimming removed 8 bases from V and 1 base from J; junction bases left unmatched: 5. Germline values: CDR1 SGHVS, CDR2 FQNEAQ. CDR3 length: 16 residues. CDR3 sequence reads: CASLRGLAGSYNEQFF. The CDR3 DNA follows: TGTGCCAGCCTCAGGGGACTAGCGGGATCCTACAATGAGCAGTTCTTC.

The rearrangement uses TRBV10-3 and TRBJ2-7, with 15 positions matching TRBD2. Germline-derived CDR1 and CDR2 are ENHRY and SYGVKD. This CDR3 has 16 amino acids. V lost 2 bases, J lost 2 bases, and 1 base stayed unmatched. DNA of the CDR3: TGTGCCATCAGTGAGGGACTAGCGGGAGGGCCCTACGAGCAGTACTTC. This codes for CAISEGLAGGPYEQYF.

This clone was detected once. The chain recombines TRBV5-4 with TRBJ2-7, with 11 bases fitting TRBD1. After removal of 4 bases from V and 5 bases from J, the junction contained 5 bases not matched to a gene. Germline V gene lookup returns CDR1 SGHNT and CDR2 YYREEE (reference sequence). The CDR3 has 14 residues. The CDR3 sequence: CASSLWTGGHEQYF. CDR3 nucleotide sequence: TGTGCCAGCAGCCTCTGGACAGGGGGCCACGAGCAGTACTTC.

The chain links TRBV7-2 to TRBJ2-1, with TRBD2 matching 10 bases. J was trimmed by 9 bases and V by 4 bases; bases with no gene match: 12. CDR3 length: 16 amino acids. In germline, CDR1 is SGHTA, CDR2 FQGNSA. The CDR3 region is CASSSISGRAIGEQFF. DNA of the CDR3: TGTGCCAGCAGCTCGATAAGCGGGAGGGCCATAGGTGAGCAGTTCTTC.

The gene calls are TRBV7-9 and TRBJ2-1, with 7 bases aligning to TRBD1. The CDR3 is 15 residues long. The V gene end was trimmed by 7 bases and the J gene end by 8 bases; junction bases not matched to a gene: 14. Per germline, CDR1 SEHNR and CDR2 FQNEAQ (reference sequence). The CDR3 reads CASNYPTGTVDEQFF. CDR3 nucleotides: TGTGCCAGCAACTACCCAACCGGGACAGTCGATGAGCAGTTCTTC.

For the CDR3, the DNA is TGCGCCAGCAGCCAAGCGGGTGGTGAGGGCTTCTACGAGCAGTACTTC. It is translated as CASSQAGGEGFYEQYF. The V gene is TRBV4-1, the J gene TRBJ2-7, with D tentatively TRBD2 (5 bases). The length of the CDR3 is 16 residues. V lost 1 base and J lost 3, with 16 bases in between. The V gene's germline CDR1 is MGHRA and CDR2 YSYEKL.

The CDR3: CASSPRNQPQHF. The DNA of the CDR3 is TGTGCCAGTAGTCCACGCAATCAGCCCCAGCATTTT. This sequence joins TRBV19 and TRBJ1-5; D is unclear. Germline V gene sequence: CDR1 LNHDA, CDR2 SQIVND (reference sequence). The V gene lost 5 bases and the J gene lost 2 bases, with 4 bases spanning the gap. The CDR3 loop spans 12 amino acids.

The CDR3: CASSSGGTASGANVLTF. The CDR3 DNA is TGCGCCAGCAGCAGCGGAGGGACAGCCTCTGGGGCCAACGTCCTGACTTTC. J is TRBJ2-6 and V is TRBV5-1, with D perhaps TRBD1 (7 bases). The ends were cut back, 4 bases at V and 0 bases at J, with 14 bases in the middle. Germline V CDR1 and CDR2: SGHRS, YFSETQ. This CDR3 spans 17 amino acids.

This clone came up a few times. This rearrangement joins TRBV7-8 to TRBJ2-2; 7 positions agree with TRBD2. V dropped 4 bases and J dropped 2; count of bases not matched to a gene: 7. The CDR3 runs to 16 residues. CDR1 SGHVS and CDR2 FQNEAQ come from the germline V gene. CDR3 sequence reads: CASSSAGTINTGELFF. In DNA form, the CDR3 reads TGTGCCAGCAGCTCAGCGGGGACTATAAACACCGGGGAGCTGTTTTTT.

The chain has TRBV6-1 and TRBJ1-5, with TRBD1 as a possible D gene (5 bases). V was pared by 0 bases and J by 7 bases, with 10 bases between. The CDR3 length is 14 residues. CDR1 and CDR2 from the germline V gene are MNHNS and SASEGT. CDR3 nucleotides: TGTGCCAGCAGTGAAGCGCACAGGTGGCAGCCCCAGCATTTT. Its translation: CASSEAHRWQPQHF.

The chain couples TRBV4-2 to TRBJ2-5, with D possibly being TRBD1 or TRBD2 (6 bases each). CDR3 size: 14 residues. Germline V gene lookup returns CDR1 LGHNA and CDR2 YNFKEQ. Trimming took off 1 base at V and 3 bases at J, with 9 bases between the two ends. The CDR3 coding sequence is TGTGCCAGCAGCCAAGCCGGGGGCGAAGAGACCCAGTACTTC. Translating gives CASSQAGGEETQYF.

V usage is TRBV21-1 and J usage is TRBJ2-3; the D call of TRBD1 is as the table states it, not checked on the DNA. TRBV21-1 is a pseudogene locus. The CDR3 extends over 12 amino acids. This chain's CDR3 is CASSTGADTQYF. The DNA of the CDR3 is TGTGCCAGCAGTACAGGGGCAGATACGCAGTATTTT.